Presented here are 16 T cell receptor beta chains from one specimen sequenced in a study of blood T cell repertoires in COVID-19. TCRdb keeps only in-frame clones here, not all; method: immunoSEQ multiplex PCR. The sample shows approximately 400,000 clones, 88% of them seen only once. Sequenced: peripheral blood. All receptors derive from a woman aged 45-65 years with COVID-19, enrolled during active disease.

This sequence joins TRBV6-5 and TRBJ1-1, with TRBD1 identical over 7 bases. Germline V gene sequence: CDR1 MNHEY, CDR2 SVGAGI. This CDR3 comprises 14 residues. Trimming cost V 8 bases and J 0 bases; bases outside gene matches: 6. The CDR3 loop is CASLSGQMNTEAFF. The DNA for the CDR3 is TGTGCCAGCCTTTCGGGACAGATGAACACTGAAGCTTTCTTT.

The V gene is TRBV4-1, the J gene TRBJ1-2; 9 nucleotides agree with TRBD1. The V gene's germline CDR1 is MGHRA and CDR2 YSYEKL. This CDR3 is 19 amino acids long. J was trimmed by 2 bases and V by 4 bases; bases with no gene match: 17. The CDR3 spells CASSREPGQGTSENYGYTF. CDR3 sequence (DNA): TGCGCCAGCAGCCGGGAACCGGGACAGGGAACCTCGGAGAACTATGGCTACACCTTC.

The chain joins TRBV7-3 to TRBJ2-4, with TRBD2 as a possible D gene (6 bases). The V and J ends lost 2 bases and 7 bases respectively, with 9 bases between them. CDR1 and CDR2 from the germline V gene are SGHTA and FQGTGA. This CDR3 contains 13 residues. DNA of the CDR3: TGTGCCAGCAGCTTATACGGAGGGAACATTCAGTACTTC. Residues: CASSLYGGNIQYF.

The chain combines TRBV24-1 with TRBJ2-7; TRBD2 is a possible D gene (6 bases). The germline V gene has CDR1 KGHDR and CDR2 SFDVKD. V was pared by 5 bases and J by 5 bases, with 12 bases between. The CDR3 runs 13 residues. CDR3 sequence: CATSGGGKDEQYF. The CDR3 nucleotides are TGTGCCACCAGTGGAGGAGGGAAAGACGAGCAGTACTTC.

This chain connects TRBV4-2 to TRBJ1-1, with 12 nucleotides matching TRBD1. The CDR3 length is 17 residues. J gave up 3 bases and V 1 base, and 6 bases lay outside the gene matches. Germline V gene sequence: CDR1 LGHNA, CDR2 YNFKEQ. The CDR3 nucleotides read TGTGCCAGCAGCCAAGGGCGCGGGACAGGGGGCGACACTGAAGCTTTCTTT. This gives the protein CASSQGRGTGGDTEAFF.

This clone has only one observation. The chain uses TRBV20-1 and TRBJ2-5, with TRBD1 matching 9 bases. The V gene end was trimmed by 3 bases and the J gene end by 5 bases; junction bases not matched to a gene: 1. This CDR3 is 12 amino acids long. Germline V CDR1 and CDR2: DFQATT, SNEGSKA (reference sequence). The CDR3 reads CSASGTGETQYF. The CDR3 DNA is TGCAGTGCTAGTGGGACAGGGGAGACCCAGTACTTC.

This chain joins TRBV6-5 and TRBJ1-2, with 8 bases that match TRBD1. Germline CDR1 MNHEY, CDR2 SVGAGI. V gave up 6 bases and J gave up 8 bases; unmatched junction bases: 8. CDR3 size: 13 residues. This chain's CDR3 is CASRQDRERGYTF. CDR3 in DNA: TGTGCCAGCAGGCAGGACAGGGAAAGGGGCTACACCTTC.

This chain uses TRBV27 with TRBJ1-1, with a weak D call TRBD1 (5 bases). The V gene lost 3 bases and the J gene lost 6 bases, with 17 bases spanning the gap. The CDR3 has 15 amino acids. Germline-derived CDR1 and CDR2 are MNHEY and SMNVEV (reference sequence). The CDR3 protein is CASSFDAQVSAEAFF. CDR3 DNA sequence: TGTGCCAGCAGTTTTGATGCACAGGTATCAGCTGAAGCTTTCTTT.

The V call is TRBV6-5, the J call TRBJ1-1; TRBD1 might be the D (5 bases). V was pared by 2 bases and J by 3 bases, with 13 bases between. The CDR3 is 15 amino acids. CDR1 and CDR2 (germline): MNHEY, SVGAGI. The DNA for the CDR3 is TGTGCCAGCAGTTACCTCCCATCGGGGGACACTGAAGCTTTCTTT. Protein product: CASSYLPSGDTEAFF.

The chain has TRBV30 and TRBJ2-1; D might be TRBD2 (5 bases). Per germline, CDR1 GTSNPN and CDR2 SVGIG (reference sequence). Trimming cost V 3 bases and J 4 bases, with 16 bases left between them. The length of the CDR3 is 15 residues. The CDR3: CAWRLLGTLYNEQFF. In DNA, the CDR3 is TGTGCCTGGAGACTACTAGGAACCCTTTACAATGAGCAGTTCTTC.

CDR3 DNA sequence: TGTGCCAGCAGTAGGGACAGGGAAAACACCATATATTTT. Translating it yields CASSRDRENTIYF. The J gene is TRBJ1-3, the V gene TRBV6-5; 9 positions agree with TRBD1. CDR3 size: 13 residues. After removal of 5 bases from V and 6 bases from J, the junction contained 2 bases not matched to a gene. CDR1 is MNHEY and CDR2 is SVGAGI in the germline V gene.

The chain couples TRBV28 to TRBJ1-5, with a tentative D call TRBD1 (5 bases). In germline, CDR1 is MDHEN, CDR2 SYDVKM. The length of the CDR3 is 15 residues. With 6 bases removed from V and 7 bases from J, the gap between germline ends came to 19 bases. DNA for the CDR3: TGTGCCAGCAGCAGCTCCCCTCGGGGGGTGCAGCCCCAGCATTTT. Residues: CASSSSPRGVQPQHF.

CDR3 residues: CASSLERESYEQYF. In DNA, the CDR3 is TGTGCCAGCAGCTTAGAGCGGGAATCCTACGAGCAGTACTTC. This chain links TRBV11-2 with TRBJ2-7, with D tentatively TRBD2 (6 bases). Germline-derived CDR1 and CDR2 are SGHAT and FQNNGV. The CDR3 has 14 residues. V lost 0 bases and J lost 1, with 7 bases in between.

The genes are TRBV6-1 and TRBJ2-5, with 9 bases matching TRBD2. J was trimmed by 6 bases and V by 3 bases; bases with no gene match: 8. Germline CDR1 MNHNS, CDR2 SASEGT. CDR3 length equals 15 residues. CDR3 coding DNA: TGTGCCAGCAGTGAGCGCGGGGGGGCCTGGAAGACCCAGTACTTC. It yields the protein CASSERGGAWKTQYF.

CDR3 amino acids: CASRLRGQNYGYTF. The DNA of the CDR3 is TGTGCCAGCAGGTTGAGAGGACAGAACTATGGCTACACCTTC. This chain connects TRBV28 to TRBJ1-2; perhaps TRBD1 as D (6 bases). The V and J ends lost 6 bases and 2 bases respectively, with 13 bases between them. Germline V CDR1 and CDR2: MDHEN, SYDVKM. The CDR3 consists of 14 residues.

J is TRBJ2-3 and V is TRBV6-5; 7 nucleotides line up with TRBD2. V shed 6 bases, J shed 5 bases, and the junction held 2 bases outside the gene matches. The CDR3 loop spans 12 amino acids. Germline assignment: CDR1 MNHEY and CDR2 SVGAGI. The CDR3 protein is CASSREGDTQYF. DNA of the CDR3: TGTGCCAGCAGCAGGGAGGGAGATACGCAGTATTTT.